This passage covers 9 T cell receptor beta chains from one sample sequenced in a study of blood T cells in healthy people across ages. A second PCR of 7 to 11 cycles used a sample-barcoded 5' primer and a J-beta primer mix. TCRdb passed the 5' RACE reads through MiXCR, listing each CDR3 protein once. The sample yields about a million distinct CDR3 sequences, under 50% seen once. The sequencing sample was made of blood. The receptors here all came from a young man in good health.

The sample holds a few counts of this clonotype. This chain joins TRBV7-2 and TRBJ2-1, with 8 nucleotides matching TRBD1. Germline trimming cut 1 base from V and 7 bases from J; bases unmatched to any gene: 9. CDR1 is SGHTA, CDR2 FQGNSA, per germline. The length of the CDR3 is 16 residues. CDR3: CASSLGTGTGVNEQFF. In DNA form, the CDR3 reads TGTGCCAGCAGCTTAGGAACGGGGACAGGTGTAAATGAGCAGTTCTTC.

V usage is TRBV2 and J usage is TRBJ2-2; D may be TRBD1 (6 bases). CDR3 length: 14 amino acids. Trimming took off 11 bases at V and 0 bases at J, with 13 bases between the two ends. Germline-derived CDR1 and CDR2 are SNHLY and FYNNEI. This CDR3 is CASKRTANTGELFF. The CDR3 DNA reads as TGTGCCTCTAAGCGGACAGCGAACACCGGGGAGCTGTTTTTT.

This clonotype was counted only a few times. This chain joins TRBV6-4 and TRBJ1-6; D is unresolved. This CDR3 spans 13 amino acids. Germline CDR1 and CDR2: MRHNA and SNTAGT. The V end was cut by 4 bases, the J end by 9 bases, with 10 bases between. The CDR3 reads CASSVMDGSPLHF. Written as DNA, the CDR3 is TGTGCCAGCAGTGTCATGGACGGTTCACCCCTCCACTTT.

V is TRBV4-3 and J is TRBJ2-4; D possibly corresponds to TRBD2 (7 bases). The J call may be mistaken, given a closer DNA end match to TRBJ2-7. The CDR3 extends over 15 amino acids. The germline V gene has CDR1 LGHNA and CDR2 YSLEER. The DNA for the CDR3 is TGCGCCAGCAGCCAATCCCGGGGGGCCTCGTACGAGCAGTACTTC. This encodes CASSQSRGASYEQYF.

This chain links TRBV11-2 with TRBJ2-5, with 9 bases identical to TRBD1. The CDR3 totals 15 residues. Germline values: CDR1 SGHAT, CDR2 FQNNGV. J was trimmed by 4 bases and V by 3 bases; bases with no gene match: 6. The CDR3: CASSFGQGPPETQYF. The CDR3 DNA is TGTGCCAGCAGCTTCGGACAGGGGCCTCCAGAGACCCAGTACTTC. Full variable domain (remainder filled in from reference TRBV11-2 and TRBJ2-5): EAGVAQSPRYKIIEKRQSVAFWCNPISGHATLYWYQQILGQGPKLLIQFQNNGVVDDSQLPKDRFSAERLKGVDSTLKIQPAKLEDSAVYLCASSFGQGPPETQYFGPGTRLLVL.

The rearrangement uses TRBV7-6 and TRBJ2-3, with unresolved D. The CDR3 runs to 14 residues. Per the germline V gene, CDR1 is SGHVS and CDR2 is FNYEAQ. The V and J ends lost 5 bases and 4 bases respectively, with 13 bases between them. CDR3 protein: CASSPRQFADTQYF. CDR3 nucleotide sequence: TGTGCCAGCAGCCCCCGGCAATTCGCAGATACGCAGTATTTT.

In this sample, this clonotype turned up a few times. The chain uses TRBV10-3 and TRBJ2-7; 11 bases align to TRBD1. The ends lost 7 bases at V and 4 bases at J; junction bases unmatched: 9. There are 15 residues in the CDR3. Per germline, CDR1 ENHRY and CDR2 SYGVKD. This chain's CDR3 is CAINGGQGAFYEQYF. The CDR3 region has the DNA TGTGCCATCAATGGAGGACAGGGGGCTTTTTACGAGCAGTACTTC.

This clonotype was counted many times. This sequence joins TRBV3-1 and TRBJ1-6; D possibly corresponds to TRBD1 (6 bases). The CDR3 contains 13 residues. CDR1 and CDR2 from the germline V gene are LGHDT and YNNKEL (reference sequence). V was pared by 4 bases and J by 7 bases, with 8 bases between. Written as DNA, the CDR3 is TGTGCCAGCAGCCGACAGGCGAATTCACCCCTCCACTTT. Translated: CASSRQANSPLHF.

This clonotype was recorded at least ten times. This chain links TRBV20-1 with TRBJ2-3, with D possibly called TRBD1 or TRBD2 (7 bases each). The CDR3 is made up of 13 amino acids. From germline, CDR1 is DFQATT and CDR2 SNEGSKA (reference sequence). The CDR3: CSFHRGGKDTQYF. DNA for the CDR3: TGCTCCTTCCACAGGGGAGGGAAAGATACGCAGTATTTT.